These 4 T cell receptor beta chains originate from one sample sequenced in a study of cytomegalovirus exposure and HLA in healthy donors. Primers for the PCR totalled 60 Vbeta and 13 Jbeta. Sequencing used immunoSEQ multiplex PCR; TCRdb keeps in-frame clones, though not all of them. This sample's table has approximately 110,000 clones. The sample was PBMCs. The receptors originated from a man in his forties in good health and CMV-seronegative.

The gene calls are TRBV25-1 and TRBJ1-1; D may be TRBD1 (5 bases). The CDR3 totals 18 residues. V was shortened by 3 bases and J by 1 base, with 21 bases between the two germline ends. The germline CDR1 and CDR2 sequences are MGHDK and SYGVNS. Here the CDR3 reads CASSEAGQGVGGNTEAFF. DNA for the CDR3: TGTGCCAGCAGTGAGGCCGGGCAGGGTGTGGGTGGGAACACTGAAGCTTTCTTT.

The rearrangement uses TRBV15 and TRBJ2-7; the D gene is possibly TRBD1 (5 bases). Germline V CDR1 and CDR2: LNHNV, YYDKDF (reference sequence). This CDR3 region has 13 residues. Trimming pared 0 bases from V and 5 bases from J, leaving 8 bases between. In DNA form, the CDR3 reads TGTGCCACCAGCAGAGAGGGGCCCCACGAGCAGTACTTC. It yields the protein CATSREGPHEQYF.

V is TRBV4-3 and J is TRBJ2-7, with a possible D match to TRBD2 (5 bases). The CDR3 sequence is 16 residues long. Trimming shortened V by 3 bases and J by 0 bases, and 15 bases separated the two germline ends. Germline CDR1 and CDR2: LGHNA and YSLEER. The CDR3 DNA sequence: TGCGCCAGCAGCCAGGCCCGGGTCGGGGTCTCCTACGAGCAGTACTTC. Translation gives CASSQARVGVSYEQYF.

The V and J genes are TRBV4-2 and TRBJ2-1; D gene unclear. CDR1 is LGHNA, CDR2 YNFKEQ, per germline. V was shortened by 0 bases and J by 7 bases, with 4 bases between the two germline ends. The CDR3 is 12 amino acids. Here the CDR3 DNA reads TGTGCCAGCAGCCAAGATGAGAATGAGCAGTTCTTC. Protein product: CASSQDENEQFF.